Listed below are T cell receptor beta chains from one sample, sequenced in a study of Graves' ophthalmopathy and Graves' hyperthyroidism. TCRdb re-called the multiplex PCR reads through MiXCR, storing one row per CDR3 protein. The table lists hundreds of thousands of distinct CDR3 sequences, under 25% of them singletons. The sequenced sample was peripheral blood. The receptors come from a young woman with stable Graves' hyperthyroidism. CDR3s include the opening cysteine and the closing phenylalanine or tryptophan. A D gene is named only where the DNA matches it firmly. The size field is filled for only some rows; it gives once, few, many or a size class.

D	size	V	length	J	DNA	CDR3
TRBD1	many	TRBV4-3	13	TRBJ2-7	TGCGCCAGCAGCCAAACAGGGGGCTACGAGCAGTACTTC	CASSQTGGYEQYF
-	few	TRBV30	14	TRBJ2-6	TGTGCCTGGAGACGGGGGACTGGGGCCAACGTCCTGACTTTC	CAWRRGTGANVLTF
-	many	TRBV12-5	16	TRBJ1-5	TGTGCTAGTGGTTTCCCTGAGGGGCAGAACAATCAGCCCCAGCATTTT	CASGFPEGQNNQPQHF
TRBD1	many	TRBV27	17	TRBJ2-7	TGTGCCTCGACCCCCAAATCGACAGGGGTCCCCCTCTACGAGCAGTACTTC	CASTPKSTGVPLYEQYF
-	many	TRBV5-6	16	TRBJ1-1	TGTGCCAGCAGCTTGTTAGCGGACATCATGAACACTGAAGCTTTCTTT	CASSLLADIMNTEAFF
-	many	TRBV14	13	TRBJ2-7	TGTGCCAGCAGCCAAGTAACCCTCTACGAGCAGTACTTC	CASSQVTLYEQYF
-	many	TRBV7-9	13	TRBJ2-5	TGTGCCAGCAGCTTAGACCTGGAGGAGACCCAGTACTTC	CASSLDLEETQYF
-	-	TRBV6-5	16	TRBJ1-1	TGTGCCAGCAGTTACTTACAGGGAAGGGCGAACACTGAAGCTTTCTTT	CASSYLQGRANTEAFF
TRBD1	many	TRBV7-9	17	TRBJ2-5	TGTGCCAGCAGCCATCCCCTCACAGGGGGAATAAAAGGAACCCAGTACTTC	CASSHPLTGGIKGTQYF
-	few	TRBV18	16	TRBJ1-2	TGTGCCAGCTCACCATCCGGGACCAGGAGTAGCTATGGCTACACCTTC	CASSPSGTRSSYGYTF
TRBD2	many	TRBV12-3/TRBV12-4	16	TRBJ2-2	TGTGCCAGCAGTTTATTGGCTAGCGGGATCACCGGGGAGCTGTTTTTT	CASSLLASGITGELFF
TRBD1	many	TRBV30	13	TRBJ1-1	TGTGCCTGGGCACAGGGGGCGAGGACTGAAGCTTTCTTT	CAWAQGARTEAFF
-	many	TRBV28	14	TRBJ2-7	TGTGCCAGCAGTCCTCCGGGATTTGACTACGAGCAGTACTTC	CASSPPGFDYEQYF
-	many	TRBV27	14	TRBJ2-7	TGTGCCAGCAACTCCGCGGGAAGCACCTACGAGCAGTACTTC	CASNSAGSTYEQYF
-	-	TRBV30	13	TRBJ2-7	TGTGCCTGGAGTCCTTATTTGGGGTACGAGCAGTACTTC	CAWSPYLGYEQYF
-	-	TRBV6-2/TRBV6-3	15	TRBJ2-5	TGTGCCAGCAGATTAGCAGGGGGGGGCGGAGAGACCCAGTACTTC	CASRLAGGGGETQYF
-	many	TRBV6-5	13	TRBJ1-5	TGTGCCAGCAGTTACTCGAAGGTTCAGCCCCAGCATTTT	CASSYSKVQPQHF
-	many	TRBV20-1	13	TRBJ2-5	TGCAGTGCTAGAGGTCGGGGTCAAGAGACCCAGTACTTC	CSARGRGQETQYF
-	many	TRBV6-1	15	TRBJ1-3	TGTGCCAGCAGTGTTCGTGCCTTCTTAGGAAACACCATATATTTT	CASSVRAFLGNTIYF
TRBD1	many	TRBV2	14	TRBJ1-2	TGTGCCAGCAGGGACAGGGGGCCGGACTATGGCTACACCTTC	CASRDRGPDYGYTF
-	many	TRBV12-3/TRBV12-4	14	TRBJ2-3	-	CASSSTSGTDTQYF
TRBD2	-	TRBV12-3/TRBV12-4	15	TRBJ2-5	TGTGCCAGCAGTTTGAGTAGCGGGCTTCAAGAGACCCAGTACTTC	CASSLSSGLQETQYF
-	many	TRBV20-1	14	TRBJ2-5	TGCAGTGCTCCTCAAAGCGGAATCCAAGAGACCCAGTACTTC	CSAPQSGIQETQYF
TRBD1	few	TRBV12-3/TRBV12-4	14	TRBJ2-7	TGTGCCAGCAGTTCCGGACAGGTGAGCTACGAGCAGTACTTC	CASSSGQVSYEQYF
TRBD1	-	TRBV30	15	TRBJ2-7	TGTGCCTGGAGTGTACGCAGGGGGATTTCCTACGAGCAGTACTTC	CAWSVRRGISYEQYF
TRBD1	many	TRBV5-1	16	TRBJ1-1	TGCGCCAGCAGTACGGGAGACAGGGGGCAGAACACTGAAGCTTTCTTT	CASSTGDRGQNTEAFF
-	-	TRBV6-1	11	TRBJ1-2	TGTGCCAGCAGGGCCGACAATGGCTACACCTTC	CASRADNGYTF
-	many	TRBV20-1	13	TRBJ2-7	TGCAGTGCTAGAGTCCCGGGGGCTGGCGAGCAGTACTTC	CSARVPGAGEQYF
-	many	TRBV6-1	13	TRBJ2-6	TGTGCCATCAGGGCTTCTGGGGCCAACGTCCTGACTTTC	CAIRASGANVLTF